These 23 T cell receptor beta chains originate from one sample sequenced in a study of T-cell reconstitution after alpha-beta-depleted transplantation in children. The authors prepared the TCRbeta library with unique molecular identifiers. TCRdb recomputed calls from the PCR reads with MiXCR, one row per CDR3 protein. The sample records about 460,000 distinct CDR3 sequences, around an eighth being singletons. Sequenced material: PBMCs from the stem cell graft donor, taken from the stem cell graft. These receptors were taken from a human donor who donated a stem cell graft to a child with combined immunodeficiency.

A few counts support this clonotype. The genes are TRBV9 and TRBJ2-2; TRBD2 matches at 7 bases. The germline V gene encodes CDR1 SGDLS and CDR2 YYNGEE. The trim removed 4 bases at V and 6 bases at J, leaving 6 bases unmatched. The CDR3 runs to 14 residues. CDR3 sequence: CASSRGEGAGELFF. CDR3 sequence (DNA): TGTGCCAGCAGCCGGGGGGAGGGCGCCGGGGAGCTGTTTTTT. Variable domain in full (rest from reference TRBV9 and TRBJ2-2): DSGVTQTPKHLITATGQRVTLRCSPRSGDLSVYWYQQSLDQGLQFLIQYYNGEERAKGNILERFSAQQFPDLHSELNLSSLELGDSALYFCASSRGEGAGELFFGEGSRLTVL.

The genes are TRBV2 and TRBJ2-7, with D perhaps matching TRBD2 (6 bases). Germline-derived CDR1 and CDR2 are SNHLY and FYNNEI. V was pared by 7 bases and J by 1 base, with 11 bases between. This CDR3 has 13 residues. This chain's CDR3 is CASKGRDSYEQYF. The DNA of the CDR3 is TGTGCCAGCAAGGGGCGGGATTCCTACGAGCAGTACTTC.

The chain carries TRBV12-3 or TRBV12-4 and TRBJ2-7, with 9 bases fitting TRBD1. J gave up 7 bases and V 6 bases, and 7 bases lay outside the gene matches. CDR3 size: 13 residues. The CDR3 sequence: CASSTGGAGEQYF. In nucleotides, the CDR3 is TGTGCCAGCAGCACAGGGGGCGCGGGGGAGCAGTACTTC.

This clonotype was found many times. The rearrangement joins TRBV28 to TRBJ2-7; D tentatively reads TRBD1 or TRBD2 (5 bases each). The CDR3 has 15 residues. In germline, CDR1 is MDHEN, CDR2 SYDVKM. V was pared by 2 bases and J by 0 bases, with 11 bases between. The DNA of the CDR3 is TGTGCCAGCAGTTTACCCTGGGACGGCTCCTACGAGCAGTACTTC. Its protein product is CASSLPWDGSYEQYF.

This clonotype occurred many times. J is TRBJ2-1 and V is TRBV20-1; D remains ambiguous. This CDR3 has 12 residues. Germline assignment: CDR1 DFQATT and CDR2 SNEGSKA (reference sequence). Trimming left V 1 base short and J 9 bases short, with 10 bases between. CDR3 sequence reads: CSARAPSGEQFF. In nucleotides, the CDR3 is TGCAGTGCTAGAGCCCCCTCGGGTGAGCAGTTCTTC.

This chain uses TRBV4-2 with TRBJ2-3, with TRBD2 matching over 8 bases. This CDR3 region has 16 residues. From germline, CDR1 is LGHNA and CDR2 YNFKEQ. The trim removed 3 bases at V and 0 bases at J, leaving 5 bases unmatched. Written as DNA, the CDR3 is TGTGCCAGCAGCCACTATAGCGGGACTAGCACAGATACGCAGTATTTT. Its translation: CASSHYSGTSTDTQYF.

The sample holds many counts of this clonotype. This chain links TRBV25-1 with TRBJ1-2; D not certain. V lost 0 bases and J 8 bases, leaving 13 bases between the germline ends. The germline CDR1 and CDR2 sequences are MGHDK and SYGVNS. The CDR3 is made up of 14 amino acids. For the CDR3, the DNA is TGTGCCAGCAGTGAATATTTTGGTCTCAACGGCTACACCTTC. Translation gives CASSEYFGLNGYTF.

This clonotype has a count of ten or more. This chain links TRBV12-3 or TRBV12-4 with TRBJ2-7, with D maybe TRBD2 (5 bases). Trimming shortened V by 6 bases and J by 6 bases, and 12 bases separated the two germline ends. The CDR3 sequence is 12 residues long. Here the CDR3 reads CASRFGVAEQYF. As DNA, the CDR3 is TGTGCCAGCAGGTTCGGGGTAGCCGAGCAGTACTTC.

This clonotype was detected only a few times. The CDR3 loop is CASSDPSGTPEQFF. In nucleotides, the CDR3 is TGTGCCAGCAGTGACCCTAGCGGGACACCTGAGCAGTTCTTC. The chain links TRBV2 to TRBJ2-1, with 9 bases aligning to TRBD2. Germline lookup yields CDR1 SNHLY and CDR2 FYNNEI. After removal of 3 bases from V and 9 bases from J, the junction contained 6 bases not matched to a gene. This CDR3 has 14 residues.

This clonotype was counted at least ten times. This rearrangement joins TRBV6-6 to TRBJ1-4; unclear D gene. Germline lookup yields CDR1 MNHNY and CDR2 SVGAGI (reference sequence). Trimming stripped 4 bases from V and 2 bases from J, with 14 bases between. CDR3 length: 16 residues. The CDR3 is CASSFFPPGTNEKLFF. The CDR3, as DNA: TGTGCCAGCAGTTTCTTCCCCCCGGGGACTAATGAAAAACTGTTTTTT.

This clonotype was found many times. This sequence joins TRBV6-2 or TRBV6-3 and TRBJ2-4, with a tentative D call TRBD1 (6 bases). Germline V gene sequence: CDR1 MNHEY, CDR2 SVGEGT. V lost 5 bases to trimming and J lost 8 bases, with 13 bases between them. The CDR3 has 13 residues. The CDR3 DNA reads TGTGCCAGCAGTCCATGGACAGAAGACATTCAGTACTTC. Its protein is CASSPWTEDIQYF.

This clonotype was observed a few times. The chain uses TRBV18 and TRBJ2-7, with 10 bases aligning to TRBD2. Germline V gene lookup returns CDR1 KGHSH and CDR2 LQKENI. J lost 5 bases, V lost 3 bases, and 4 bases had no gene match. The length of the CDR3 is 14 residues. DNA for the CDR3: TGTGCCAGCTCACCTCCCAGCGGGGGGGACGAGCAGTACTTC. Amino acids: CASSPPSGGDEQYF.

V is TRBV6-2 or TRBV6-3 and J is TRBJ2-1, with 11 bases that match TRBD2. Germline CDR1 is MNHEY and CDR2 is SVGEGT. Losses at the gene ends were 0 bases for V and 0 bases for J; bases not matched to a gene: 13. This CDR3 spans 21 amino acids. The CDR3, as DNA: TGTGCCAGCAGTTACTCCTTTGGGGTAGCGGGGGGGCCTGACTCCTACAATGAGCAGTTCTTC. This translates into CASSYSFGVAGGPDSYNEQFF.

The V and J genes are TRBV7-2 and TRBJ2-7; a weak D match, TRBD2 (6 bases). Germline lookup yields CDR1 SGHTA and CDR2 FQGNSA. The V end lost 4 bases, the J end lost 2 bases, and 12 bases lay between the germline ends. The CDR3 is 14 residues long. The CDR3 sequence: CASSWEAFPYEQYF. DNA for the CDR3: TGTGCCAGCAGCTGGGAGGCGTTTCCCTACGAGCAGTACTTC.

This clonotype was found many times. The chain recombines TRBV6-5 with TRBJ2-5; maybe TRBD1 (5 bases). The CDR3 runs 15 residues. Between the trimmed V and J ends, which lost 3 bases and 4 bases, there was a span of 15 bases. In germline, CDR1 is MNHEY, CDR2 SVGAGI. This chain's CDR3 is CASSYGAGNIETQYF. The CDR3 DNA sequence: TGTGCCAGCAGTTATGGTGCAGGGAACATAGAGACCCAGTACTTC.

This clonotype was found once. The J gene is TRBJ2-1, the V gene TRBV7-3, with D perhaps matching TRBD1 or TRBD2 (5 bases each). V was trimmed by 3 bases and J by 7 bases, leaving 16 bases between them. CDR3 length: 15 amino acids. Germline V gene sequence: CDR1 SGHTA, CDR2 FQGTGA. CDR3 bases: TGTGCCAGCAGCTTCATGTCTGGGGGAGAGAATGAGCAGTTCTTC. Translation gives CASSFMSGGENEQFF.

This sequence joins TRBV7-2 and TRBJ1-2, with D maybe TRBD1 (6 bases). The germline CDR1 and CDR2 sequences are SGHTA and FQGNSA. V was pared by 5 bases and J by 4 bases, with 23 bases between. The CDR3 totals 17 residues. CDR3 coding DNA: TGTGCCAGCAGCATCCTTAGGACAGCCCCGCGCGCCTATGGCTACACCTTC. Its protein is CASSILRTAPRAYGYTF.

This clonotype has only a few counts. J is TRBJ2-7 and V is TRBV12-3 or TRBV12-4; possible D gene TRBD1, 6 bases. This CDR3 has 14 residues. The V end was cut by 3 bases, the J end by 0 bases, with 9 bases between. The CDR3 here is CASSFPGASYEQYF. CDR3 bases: TGTGCCAGCAGTTTCCCAGGGGCCTCCTACGAGCAGTACTTC.

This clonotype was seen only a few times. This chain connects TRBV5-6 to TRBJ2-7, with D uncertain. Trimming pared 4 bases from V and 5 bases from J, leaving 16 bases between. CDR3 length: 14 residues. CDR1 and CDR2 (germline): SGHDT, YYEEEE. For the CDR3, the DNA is TGTGCCAGCAGCCCTGCGTGGGTTTCCGACGAGCAGTACTTC. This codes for CASSPAWVSDEQYF.

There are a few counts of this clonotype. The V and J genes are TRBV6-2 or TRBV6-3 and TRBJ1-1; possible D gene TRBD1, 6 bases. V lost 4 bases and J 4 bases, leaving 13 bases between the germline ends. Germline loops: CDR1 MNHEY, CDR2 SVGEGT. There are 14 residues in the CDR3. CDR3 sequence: CASSLGRGSTEAFF. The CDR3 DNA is TGTGCCAGCAGTTTGGGCAGGGGAAGCACTGAAGCTTTCTTT.

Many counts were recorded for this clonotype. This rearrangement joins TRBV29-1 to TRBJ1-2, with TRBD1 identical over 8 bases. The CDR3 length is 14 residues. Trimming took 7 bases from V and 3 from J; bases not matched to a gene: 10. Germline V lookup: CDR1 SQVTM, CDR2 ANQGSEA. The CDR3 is CSADDRGGDYGYTF. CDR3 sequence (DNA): TGCAGCGCAGACGACAGGGGAGGGGACTATGGCTACACCTTC.

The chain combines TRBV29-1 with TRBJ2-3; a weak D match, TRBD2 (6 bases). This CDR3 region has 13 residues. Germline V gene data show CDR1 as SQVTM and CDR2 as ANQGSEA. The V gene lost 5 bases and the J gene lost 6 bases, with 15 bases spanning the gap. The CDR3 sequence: CSVSSGRGDTQYF. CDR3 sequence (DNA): TGCAGCGTTTCCTCCGGGAGAGGGGATACGCAGTATTTT.

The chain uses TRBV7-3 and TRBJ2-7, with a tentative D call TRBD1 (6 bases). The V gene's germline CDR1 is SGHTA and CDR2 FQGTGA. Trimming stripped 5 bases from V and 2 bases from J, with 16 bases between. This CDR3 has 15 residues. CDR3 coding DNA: TGTGCCAGCAGCCGCGATGGGACAAGCACCTACGAGCAGTACTTC. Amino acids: CASSRDGTSTYEQYF.